This TCR beta chain was observed in a study of blood T cell repertoires in COVID-19. About the research overall: The United States, Italy and Spain provided the acute and convalescent COVID-19 samples.

How the authors handled the data: Amplification with reference gene primers provided the estimates of nucleated cell counts. Only in-frame clones appear in the TCRdb table, and some are missing; sequencing was by immunoSEQ multiplex PCR. D and trimming come from the DNA, and the V and J calls and clone size come from that table. Altogether 150,000 to 200,000 clones are present, roughly nine tenths being singletons, with the ten largest covering roughly 2%. Sequencing was done on a sample of peripheral blood. The sequence derives from a man aged 18 to 30 who had recovered from COVID-19.

Written as DNA, the CDR3 is TGTGCCAGCAGCGTAGGAGCGGGAGAAGAGACCCAGTACTTC. Its protein product is CASSVGAGEETQYF. The chain has TRBV9 and TRBJ2-5; 8 bases are a match to TRBD2. The germline gives CDR1 SGDLS, CDR2 YYNGEE. The length of the CDR3 is 14 residues. J gave up 3 bases and V 0 bases, and 1 base lay outside the gene matches.